This T cell receptor beta chain was profiled in a study of identical twins. General study results and limits: Diverse VJ usage suggested most zero-insertion clonotypes were not invariant T cells.

The CDR3 sequence is 15 residues long. Germline V CDR1 and CDR2: MNHNS, SASEGT. The V end was cut by 3 bases, the J end by 11 bases, with 20 bases between. Via MiXCR, TCRdb re-called the 5' RACE reads, giving one row per CDR3 protein. Among fewer than 250,000 distinct CDR3 sequences listed, around a tenth were seen once. Concerning this clonotype itself: Its specificity is unknown.

The TCR was taken from a woman aged 18-29 years in good health. This chain joins TRBV6-1 and TRBJ2-1; perhaps TRBD2 as D (5 bases). Sequencing was done on a sample of memory (CD45RO+) T cells sorted from blood. The CDR3 here is CASSDVLSFGLKQFF. The CDR3 region has the DNA TGTGCCAGCAGTGACGTCCTGAGCTTTGGACTGAAGCAGTTCTTC.